These T cell receptor beta chains were read from a single sample in a study of beta chain features in type 1 diabetes. Method: immunoSEQ multiplex PCR; TCRdb's copy keeps in-frame clones and lacks some. The data hold about 270,000 clones, with approximately 14% observed a single time. The specimen was naive CD4+ T cells from blood. These receptors were obtained from a man aged 25 to 40 with type 1 diabetes. Each CDR3 is given with its conserved first and last residue. The size field is filled for only some rows; it gives once, few, many or a size class.

CDR3 protein,V gene,J gene,clone size
CASSLYNEQFF,TRBV5-4,TRBJ2-1,NA
CASRNWGRVQFF,TRBV28,TRBJ2-1,few
CASSLGTGSVNEQFF,TRBV5-1,TRBJ2-1,few
CASSSRLAGGETQYF,TRBV7-2,TRBJ2-5,few
CASSLDRQKNTGELFF,TRBV11-3,TRBJ2-2,NA
CASQQQGPGANVLTF,TRBV5-1,TRBJ2-6,NA
CAWSVGGYVSDEQYF,TRBV30,TRBJ2-7,few
CASSAGLAGSGEQFF,TRBV7-2,TRBJ2-1,few
CSTKRGYGYTF,TRBV20-1,TRBJ1-2,NA
CASIGQGFTEAFF,TRBV6-5,TRBJ1-1,few
CASTMGSASGTESQYF,TRBV19,TRBJ2-3,few
CAIKGGAGQPQHF,TRBV10-3,TRBJ1-5,few
CASSSSGLAGVGYEQFF,TRBV27,TRBJ2-1,NA
CASKLQANTEAFF,TRBV2,TRBJ1-1,few